Detailed here is one T cell receptor (beta chain). Its antigen is unknown. The CDR3 runs to 18 residues. V was pared by 0 bases and J by 0 bases, with 14 bases between. Per germline, CDR1 KGHSH and CDR2 LQKENI. This entry is derived from a study of a mutant IDH1 vaccine in newly diagnosed glioma. The overall study: The start of vaccination came 4-6 weeks after radiotherapy alone, or with temozolomide cycles.

Generated by immunoSEQ multiplex PCR, the TCRdb table keeps only in-frame clones and is missing some. The sample carries tens of thousands of clones, 81% recorded once. Time point meaning: week 35, safety follow-up. What each vaccine dose contained was 300 ug of mutant IDH1 20-mer peptide, accompanied by topical imiquimod. The vaccination schedule gave patients eight doses in weeks 1, 3, 5, 7, 11, 15, 19 and 23. General observations from the study: Alterations occurring in top peripheral T cell clonotypes seemed unrelated to pseudoprogression.

The TCR comes from a man aged 35 to 55 with glioma. Sample: PBMCs, taken from a glioma patient whose treatment included an IDH1 peptide vaccine. V and J are TRBV18 and TRBJ1-4; a possible D gene is TRBD1 (5 bases). The CDR3 reads CASSPPSRVKPTNEKLFF. The DNA for the CDR3 is TGTGCCAGCTCACCACCCAGCAGGGTAAAACCAACTAATGAAAAACTGTTTTTT.